Given below is one TCR beta chain in context. This CDR3 contains 19 residues. V was trimmed by 0 bases and J by 2 bases, leaving 21 bases between them. Germline V CDR1 and CDR2: LGHNA, YSLEER. The data are from a study of blood T cell repertoires in COVID-19. Study background: Specimens from acute and convalescent COVID-19 originated in the United States, Italy and Spain.

TCRdb's copy holds only in-frame clones and misses some; the assay was immunoSEQ multiplex PCR. Here the sample spans roughly 500,000 clones, more than 75% being singletons. The sequenced sample was PBMCs or T cells enriched from blood (not recorded which). The chain couples TRBV4-3 to TRBJ2-3; a weak D match, TRBD2 (6 bases). This clonotype was sampled from a woman aged 40 to 55 who had recovered from COVID-19. As DNA, the CDR3 is TGCGCCAGCAGCCAAGAATCCGGCGTGACTAGTTCACTCACAGATACGCAGTATTTT. As protein: CASSQESGVTSSLTDTQYF.